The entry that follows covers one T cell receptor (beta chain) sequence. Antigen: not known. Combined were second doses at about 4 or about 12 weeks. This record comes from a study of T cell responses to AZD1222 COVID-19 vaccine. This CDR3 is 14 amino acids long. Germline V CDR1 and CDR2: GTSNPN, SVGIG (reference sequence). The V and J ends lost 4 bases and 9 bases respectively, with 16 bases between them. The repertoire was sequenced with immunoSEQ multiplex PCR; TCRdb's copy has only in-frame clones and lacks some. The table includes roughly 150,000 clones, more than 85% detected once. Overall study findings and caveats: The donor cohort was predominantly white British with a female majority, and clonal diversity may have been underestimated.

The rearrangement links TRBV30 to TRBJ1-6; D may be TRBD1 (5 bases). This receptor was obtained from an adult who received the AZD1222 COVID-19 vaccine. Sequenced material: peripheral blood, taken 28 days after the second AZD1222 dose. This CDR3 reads CAWTRLRGISPLHF. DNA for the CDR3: TGTGCCTGGACGAGGCTAAGGGGAATTTCACCCCTCCACTTT.